Here is one TCR beta chain with its context. Per the original data handling: ImmunoSEQ supplied junction-only sequences lacking quality scores, so filtering was different. Method: immunoSEQ multiplex PCR; TCRdb's copy keeps in-frame clones and lacks some. Clone size and the V and J calls come from that table; the DNA yielded D and trimming. Of over 1.4 million clones in the sample, 95% to 97% were seen once. The CDR3 consists of 16 residues. V lost 4 bases, J lost 0 bases, and 18 bases lay in between. In germline, CDR1 is SQVTM, CDR2 ANQGSEA. The data were obtained in a study of shared clonotypes between healthy human individuals.

The material sequenced was naive CD4+ T cells sorted from blood. Subset here: CD45RA+ positively selected. This clonotype was sampled from a man aged 25-45 years in good health. The chain uses TRBV29-1 and TRBJ2-5; D is unclear. The CDR3 DNA is TGCAGCGTTGCGGAGTCTTCCTCCCAGTACCAAGAGACCCAGTACTTC. It yields the protein CSVAESSSQYQETQYF.